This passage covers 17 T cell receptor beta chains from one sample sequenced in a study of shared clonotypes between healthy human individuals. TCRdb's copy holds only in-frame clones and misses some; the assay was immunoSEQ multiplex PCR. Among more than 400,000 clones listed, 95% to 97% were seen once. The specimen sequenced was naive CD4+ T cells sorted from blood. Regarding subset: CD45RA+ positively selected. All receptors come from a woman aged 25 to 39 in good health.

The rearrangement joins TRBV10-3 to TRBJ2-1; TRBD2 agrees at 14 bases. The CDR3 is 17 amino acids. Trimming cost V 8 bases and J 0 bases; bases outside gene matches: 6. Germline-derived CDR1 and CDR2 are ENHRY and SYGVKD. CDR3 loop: CAIATSGRGGSYNEQFF. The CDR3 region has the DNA TGTGCCATCGCGACTAGCGGGAGGGGGGGCTCCTACAATGAGCAGTTCTTC.

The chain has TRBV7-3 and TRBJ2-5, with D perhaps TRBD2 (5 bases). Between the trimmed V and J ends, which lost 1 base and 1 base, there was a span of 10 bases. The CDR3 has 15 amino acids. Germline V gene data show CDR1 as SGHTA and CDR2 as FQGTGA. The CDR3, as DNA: TGTGCCAGCAGCTTAAGCTCCAGCGGCCAAGAGACCCAGTACTTC. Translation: CASSLSSSGQETQYF.

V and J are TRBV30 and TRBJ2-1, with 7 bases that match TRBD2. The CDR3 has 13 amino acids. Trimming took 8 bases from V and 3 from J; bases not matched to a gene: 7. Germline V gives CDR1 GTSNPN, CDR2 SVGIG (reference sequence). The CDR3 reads CANGRTSYNEQFF. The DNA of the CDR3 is TGTGCCAATGGCCGGACTAGCTACAATGAGCAGTTCTTC.

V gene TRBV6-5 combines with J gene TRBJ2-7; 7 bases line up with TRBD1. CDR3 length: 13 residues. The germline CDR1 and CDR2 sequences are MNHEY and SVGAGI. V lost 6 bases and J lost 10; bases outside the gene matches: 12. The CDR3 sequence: CASSSDDRAEQYF. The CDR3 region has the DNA TGTGCCAGCAGCTCCGACGACAGGGCTGAACAGTACTTC.

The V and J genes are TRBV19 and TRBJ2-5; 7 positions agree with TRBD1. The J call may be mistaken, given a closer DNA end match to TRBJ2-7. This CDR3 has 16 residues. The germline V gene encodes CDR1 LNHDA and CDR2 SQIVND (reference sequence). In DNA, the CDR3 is TGTGCCAGTAGTATACGCGAGAGGGCAGGGGGCTACGAGCAGTACTTC. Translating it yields CASSIRERAGGYEQYF.

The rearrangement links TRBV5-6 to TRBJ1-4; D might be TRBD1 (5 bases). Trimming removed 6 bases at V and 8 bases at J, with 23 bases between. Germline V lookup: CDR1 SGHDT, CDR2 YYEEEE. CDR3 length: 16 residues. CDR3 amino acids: CASTLLGGGTGEKLFF. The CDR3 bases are TGTGCCAGCACCCTTTTGGGCGGGGGAACAGGCGAAAAACTGTTTTTT.

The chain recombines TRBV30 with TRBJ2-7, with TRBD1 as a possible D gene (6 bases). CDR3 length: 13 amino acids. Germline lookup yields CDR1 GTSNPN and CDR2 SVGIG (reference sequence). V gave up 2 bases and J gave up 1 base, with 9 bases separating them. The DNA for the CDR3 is TGTGCCTGGAGTCCTGGACAGTCCTACGAGCAGTACTTC. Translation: CAWSPGQSYEQYF.

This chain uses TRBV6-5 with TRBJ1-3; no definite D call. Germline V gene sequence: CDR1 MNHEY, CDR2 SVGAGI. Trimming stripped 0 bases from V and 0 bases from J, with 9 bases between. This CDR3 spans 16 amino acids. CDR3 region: CASSYSSGGSGNTIYF. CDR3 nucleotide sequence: TGTGCCAGCAGTTACTCGTCCGGCGGCTCTGGAAACACCATATATTTT.

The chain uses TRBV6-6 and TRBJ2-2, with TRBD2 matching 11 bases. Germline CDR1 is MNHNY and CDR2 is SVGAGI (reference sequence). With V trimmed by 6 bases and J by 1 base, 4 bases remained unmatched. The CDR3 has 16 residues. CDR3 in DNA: TGTGCCAGCAGCCCCGGGACTAGCGGGAACACCGGGGAGCTGTTTTTT. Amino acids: CASSPGTSGNTGELFF.

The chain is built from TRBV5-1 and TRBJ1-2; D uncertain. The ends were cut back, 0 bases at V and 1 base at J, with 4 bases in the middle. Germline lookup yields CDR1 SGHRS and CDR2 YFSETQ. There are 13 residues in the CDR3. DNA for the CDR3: TGCGCCAGCAGCTTGGACGATAACTATGGCTACACCTTC. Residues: CASSLDDNYGYTF.

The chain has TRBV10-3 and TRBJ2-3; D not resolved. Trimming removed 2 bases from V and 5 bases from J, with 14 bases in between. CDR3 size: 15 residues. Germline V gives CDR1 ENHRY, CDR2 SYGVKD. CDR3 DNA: TGTGCCATCAGTGAGCTCCCGAGACTGGAAGATACGCAGTATTTT. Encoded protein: CAISELPRLEDTQYF.

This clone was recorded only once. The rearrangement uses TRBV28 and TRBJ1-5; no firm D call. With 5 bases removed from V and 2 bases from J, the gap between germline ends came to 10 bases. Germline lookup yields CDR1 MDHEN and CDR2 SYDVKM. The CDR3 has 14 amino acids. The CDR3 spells CASSQERGNQPQHF. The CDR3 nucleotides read TGTGCCAGCAGTCAGGAGAGGGGCAATCAGCCCCAGCATTTT.

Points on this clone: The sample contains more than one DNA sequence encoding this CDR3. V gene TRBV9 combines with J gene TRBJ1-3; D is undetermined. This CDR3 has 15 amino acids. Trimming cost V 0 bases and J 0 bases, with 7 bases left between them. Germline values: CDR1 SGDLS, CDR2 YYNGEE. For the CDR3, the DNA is TGTGCCAGCAGCGTAGACGGATCCTCTGGAAACACCATATATTTT. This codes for CASSVDGSSGNTIYF.

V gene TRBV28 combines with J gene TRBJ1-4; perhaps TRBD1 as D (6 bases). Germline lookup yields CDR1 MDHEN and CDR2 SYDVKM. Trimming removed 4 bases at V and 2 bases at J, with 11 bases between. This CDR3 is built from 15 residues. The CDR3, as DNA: TGTGCCAGCAGTTCGACAGGCTCCACTAATGAAAAACTGTTTTTT. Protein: CASSSTGSTNEKLFF.

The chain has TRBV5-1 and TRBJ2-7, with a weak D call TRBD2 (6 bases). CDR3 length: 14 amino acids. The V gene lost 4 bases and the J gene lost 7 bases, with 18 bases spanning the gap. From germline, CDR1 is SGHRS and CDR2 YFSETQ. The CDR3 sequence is CASSPPGRGLEQYF. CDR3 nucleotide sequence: TGCGCCAGCAGCCCCCCCGGGCGGGGTCTGGAGCAGTACTTC. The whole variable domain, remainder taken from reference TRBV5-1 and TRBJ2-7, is KAGVTQTPRYLIKTRGQQVTLSCSPISGHRSVSWYQQTPGQGLQFLFEYFSETQRNKGNFPGRFSGRQFSNSRSEMNVSTLELGDSALYLCASSPPGRGLEQYFGPGTRLTVT.

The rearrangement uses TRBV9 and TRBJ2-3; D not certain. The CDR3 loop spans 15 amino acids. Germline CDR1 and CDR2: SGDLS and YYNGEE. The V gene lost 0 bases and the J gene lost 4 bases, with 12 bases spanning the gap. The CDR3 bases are TGTGCCAGCAGCGTAGGGCTAGTCAGCCCAGATACGCAGTATTTT. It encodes CASSVGLVSPDTQYF.

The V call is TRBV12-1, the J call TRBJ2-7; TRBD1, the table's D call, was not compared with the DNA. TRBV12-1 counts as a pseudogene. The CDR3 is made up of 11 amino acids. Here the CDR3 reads CASSFGQKRNF. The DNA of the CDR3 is TGTGCCAGCAGCTTTGGACAAAAACGGAACTTC.